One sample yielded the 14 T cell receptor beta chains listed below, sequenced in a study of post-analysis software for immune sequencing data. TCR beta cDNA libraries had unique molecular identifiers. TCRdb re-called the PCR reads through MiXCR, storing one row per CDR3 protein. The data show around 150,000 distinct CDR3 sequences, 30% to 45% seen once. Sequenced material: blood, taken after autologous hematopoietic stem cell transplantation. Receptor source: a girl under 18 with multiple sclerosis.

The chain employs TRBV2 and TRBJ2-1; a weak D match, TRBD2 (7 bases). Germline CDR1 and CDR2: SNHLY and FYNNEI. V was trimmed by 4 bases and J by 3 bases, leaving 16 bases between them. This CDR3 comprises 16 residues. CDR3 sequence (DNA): TGTGCCAGCAGTGCCGAACGGGGGGCCGGCTACAATGAGCAGTTCTTC. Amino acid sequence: CASSAERGAGYNEQFF. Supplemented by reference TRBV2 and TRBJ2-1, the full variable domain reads EPEVTQTPSHQVTQMGQEVILRCVPISNHLYFYWYRQILGQKVEFLVSFYNNEISEKSEIFDDQFSVERPDGSNFTLKIRSTKLEDSAMYFCASSAERGAGYNEQFFGPGTRLTVL.

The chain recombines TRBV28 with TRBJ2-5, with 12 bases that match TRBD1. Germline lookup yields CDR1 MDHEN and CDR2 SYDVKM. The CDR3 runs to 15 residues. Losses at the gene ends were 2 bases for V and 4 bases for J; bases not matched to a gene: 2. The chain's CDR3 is CASSLGTGGLETQYF. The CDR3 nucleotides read TGTGCCAGCAGTTTAGGGACAGGGGGCTTAGAGACCCAGTACTTC.

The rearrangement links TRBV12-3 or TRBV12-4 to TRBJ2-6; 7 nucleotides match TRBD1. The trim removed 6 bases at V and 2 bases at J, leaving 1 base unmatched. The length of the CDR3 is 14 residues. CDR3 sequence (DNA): TGTGCCAGCAGGACAGGGACTGGGGCCAACGTCCTGACTTTC. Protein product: CASRTGTGANVLTF.

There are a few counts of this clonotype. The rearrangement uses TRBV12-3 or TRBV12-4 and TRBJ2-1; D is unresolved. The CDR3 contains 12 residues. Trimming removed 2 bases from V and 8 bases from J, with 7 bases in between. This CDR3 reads CASSLFSHEQFF. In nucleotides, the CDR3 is TGTGCCAGCAGTTTATTTAGCCATGAGCAGTTCTTC.

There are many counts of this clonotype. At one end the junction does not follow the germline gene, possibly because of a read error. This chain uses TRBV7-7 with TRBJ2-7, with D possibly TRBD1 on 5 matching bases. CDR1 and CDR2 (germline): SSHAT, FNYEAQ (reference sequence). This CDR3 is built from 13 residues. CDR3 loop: CASSLSPGNEQYF. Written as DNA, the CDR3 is TGTGCTAGCAGCCTAAGCCCAGGGAACGAGCAGTACTTC.

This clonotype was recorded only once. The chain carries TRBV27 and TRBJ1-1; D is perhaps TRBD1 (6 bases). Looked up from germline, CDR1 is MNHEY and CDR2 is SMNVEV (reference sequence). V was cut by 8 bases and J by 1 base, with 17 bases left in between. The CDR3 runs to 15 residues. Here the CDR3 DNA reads TGTGCCAGCTCAAATTCGAGGGGGAAGAACACTGAAGCTTTCTTT. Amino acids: CASSNSRGKNTEAFF.

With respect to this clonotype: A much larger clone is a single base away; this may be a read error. This CDR3 reads CASSPGGGQGSKAFF. The CDR3 DNA is TGTGCCAGCAGCCCCGGCGGGGGACAGGGGTCGAAGGCTTTCTTT. The chain combines TRBV9 with TRBJ1-1; 10 bases agree with TRBD1. Unmatched junction bases numbered 14, after V lost 4 bases and J lost 11 bases. This CDR3 spans 15 amino acids. Per germline, CDR1 SGDLS and CDR2 YYNGEE.

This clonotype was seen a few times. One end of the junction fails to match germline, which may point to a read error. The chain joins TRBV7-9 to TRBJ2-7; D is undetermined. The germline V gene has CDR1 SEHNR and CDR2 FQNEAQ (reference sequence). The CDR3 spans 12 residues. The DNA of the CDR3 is TGTGCCAGCAGCTTAGAGGTCTACGAGCAGTGCTTC. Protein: CASSLEVYEQCF.

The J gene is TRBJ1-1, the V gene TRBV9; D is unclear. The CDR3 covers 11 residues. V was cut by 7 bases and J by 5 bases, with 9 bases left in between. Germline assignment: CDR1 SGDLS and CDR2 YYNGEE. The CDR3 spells CASGRGTEAFF. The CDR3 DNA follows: TGTGCCAGCGGGCGGGGTACTGAAGCTTTCTTT.

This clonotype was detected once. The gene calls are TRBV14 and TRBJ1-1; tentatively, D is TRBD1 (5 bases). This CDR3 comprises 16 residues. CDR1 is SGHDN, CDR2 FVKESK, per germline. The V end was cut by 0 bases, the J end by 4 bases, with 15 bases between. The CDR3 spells CASSQDRWGVSTEAFF. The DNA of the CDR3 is TGTGCCAGCAGCCAAGATAGATGGGGGGTTTCCACTGAAGCTTTCTTT.

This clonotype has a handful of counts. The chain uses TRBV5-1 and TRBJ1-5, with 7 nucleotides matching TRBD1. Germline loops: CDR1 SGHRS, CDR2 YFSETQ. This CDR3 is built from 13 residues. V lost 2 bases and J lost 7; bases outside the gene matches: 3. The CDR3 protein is CASSFRGEQPQHF. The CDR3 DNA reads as TGCGCCAGCAGCTTCAGGGGGGAGCAGCCCCAGCATTTT.

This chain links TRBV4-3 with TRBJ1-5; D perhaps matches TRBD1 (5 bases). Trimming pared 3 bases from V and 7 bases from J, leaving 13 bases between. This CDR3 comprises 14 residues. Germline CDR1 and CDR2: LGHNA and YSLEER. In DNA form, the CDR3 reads TGCGCCAGCAGCCAGGACCTTGGGACGCAGCCCCAGCATTTT. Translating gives CASSQDLGTQPQHF.

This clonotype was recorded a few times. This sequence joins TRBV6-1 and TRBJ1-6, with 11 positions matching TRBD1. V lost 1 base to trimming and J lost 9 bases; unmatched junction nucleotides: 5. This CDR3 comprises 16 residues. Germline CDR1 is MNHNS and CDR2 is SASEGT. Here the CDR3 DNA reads TGTGCCAGCAGTGAAGGGACAGGGGGCTTTGGTTCACCCCTCCACTTT. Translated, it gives CASSEGTGGFGSPLHF.

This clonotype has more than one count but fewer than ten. In DNA, the CDR3 is TGTGCCAGCAGCCAAGTTGAATATGGCTACACCTTC. Protein product: CASSQVEYGYTF. This chain links TRBV3-1 with TRBJ1-2; no clear D gene. CDR3 size: 12 residues. CDR1 and CDR2 (germline): LGHDT, YNNKEL (reference sequence). Trimming pared 1 base from V and 5 bases from J, leaving 5 bases between. The full variable domain, with the rest looked up from reference TRBV3-1 and TRBJ1-2, is DTAVSQTPKYLVTQMGNDKSIKCEQNLGHDTMYWYKQDSKKFLKIMFSYNNKELIINETVPNRFSPKSPDKAHLNLHINSLELGDSAVYFCASSQVEYGYTFGSGTRLTVV.